This T cell receptor (beta chain) was recorded in a study of T cell responses to AZD1222 COVID-19 vaccine. Assay: immunoSEQ multiplex PCR; the TCRdb copy retains only in-frame clones and omits some. Seen here are roughly 100,000 clones, about 89% observed once, and the top ten hold about 3.1%. The V and J ends lost 6 bases and 7 bases respectively, with 9 bases between them. The CDR3 has 11 residues. Study-wide findings and caveats: Nearly half of spike-specific TCRs reportedly go after variant regions that carry no mutations. Clonal diversity was possibly underestimated, and white British individuals and females predominated among donors.

This clone was detected only a few times. Its antigen is currently unknown. The V gene is TRBV12-3 or TRBV12-4, the J gene TRBJ1-1; D uncertain. The sample here was peripheral blood, taken 28 days after the second dose of the MenACWY control vaccine. This sequence was found in an adult who received the MenACWY meningococcal vaccine as a control. The CDR3 sequence is CASRRGLEAFF. CDR3 bases: TGTGCCAGCAGGCGGGGTCTTGAAGCTTTCTTT.